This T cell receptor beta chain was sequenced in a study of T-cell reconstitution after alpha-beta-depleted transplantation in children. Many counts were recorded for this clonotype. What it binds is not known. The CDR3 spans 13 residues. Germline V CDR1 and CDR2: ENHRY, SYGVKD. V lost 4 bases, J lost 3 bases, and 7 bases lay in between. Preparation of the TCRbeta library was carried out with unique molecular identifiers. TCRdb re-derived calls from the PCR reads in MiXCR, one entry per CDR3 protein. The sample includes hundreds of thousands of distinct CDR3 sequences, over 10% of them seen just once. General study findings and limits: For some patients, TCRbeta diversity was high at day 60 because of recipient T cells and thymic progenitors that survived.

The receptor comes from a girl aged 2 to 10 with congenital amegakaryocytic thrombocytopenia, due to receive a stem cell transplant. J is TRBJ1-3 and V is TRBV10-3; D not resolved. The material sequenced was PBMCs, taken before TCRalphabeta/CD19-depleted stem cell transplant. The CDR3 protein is CAISARNGNTIYF. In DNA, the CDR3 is TGTGCCATCAGTGCCAGGAATGGAAACACCATATATTTT.